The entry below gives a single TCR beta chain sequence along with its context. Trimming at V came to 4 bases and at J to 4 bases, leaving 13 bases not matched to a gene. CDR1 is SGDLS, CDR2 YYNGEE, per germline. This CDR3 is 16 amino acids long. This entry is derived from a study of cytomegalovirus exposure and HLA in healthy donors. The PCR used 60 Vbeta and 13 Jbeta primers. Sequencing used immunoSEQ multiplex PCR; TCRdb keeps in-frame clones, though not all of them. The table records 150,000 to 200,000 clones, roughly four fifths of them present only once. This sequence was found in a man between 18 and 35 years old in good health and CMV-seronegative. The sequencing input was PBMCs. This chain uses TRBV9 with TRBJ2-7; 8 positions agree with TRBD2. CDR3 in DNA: TGTGCCAGCAGCCCACTCGAGAGGGCGGGAGGATACGAGCAGTACTTC. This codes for CASSPLERAGGYEQYF.